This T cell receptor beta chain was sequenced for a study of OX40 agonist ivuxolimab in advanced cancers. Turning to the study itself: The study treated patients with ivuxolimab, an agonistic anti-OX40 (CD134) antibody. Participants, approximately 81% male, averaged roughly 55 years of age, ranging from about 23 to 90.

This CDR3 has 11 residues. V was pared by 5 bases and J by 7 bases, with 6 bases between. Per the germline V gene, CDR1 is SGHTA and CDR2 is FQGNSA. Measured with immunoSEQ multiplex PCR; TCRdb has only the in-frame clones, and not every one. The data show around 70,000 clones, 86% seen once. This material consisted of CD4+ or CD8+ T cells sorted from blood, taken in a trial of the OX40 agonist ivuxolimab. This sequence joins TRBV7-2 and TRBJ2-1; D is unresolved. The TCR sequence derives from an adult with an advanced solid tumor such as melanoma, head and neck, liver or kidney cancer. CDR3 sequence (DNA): TGTGCCAGCAGCCTCCTGAATGAGCAGTTCTTC. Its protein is CASSLLNEQFF.